One sample yielded the 30 T cell receptor beta chains listed below, sequenced in a study of lymphopenia after photon versus proton radiotherapy. TCRdb keeps only in-frame clones here, not all; method: immunoSEQ multiplex PCR. The sample has roughly 25,000 clones, roughly four fifths seen once. The sequenced sample was peripheral blood, obtained from a patient treated with proton-based radiotherapy. The origin of the receptors is a woman in her 70s with pancreatic cancer.

The chain employs TRBV28 and TRBJ1-1, with 9 bases aligning to TRBD1. The length of the CDR3 is 15 residues. Germline assignment: CDR1 MDHEN and CDR2 SYDVKM. V dropped 3 bases and J dropped 5; count of bases not matched to a gene: 7. DNA of the CDR3: TGTGCCAGCAGTTTTGGGGACAGGGTTGAAACTGAAGCTTTCTTT. It specifies CASSFGDRVETEAFF.

This chain uses TRBV28 with TRBJ2-7; 7 bases are a match to TRBD1. The CDR3 extends over 17 amino acids. V lost 2 bases, J lost 7 bases, and 17 bases stayed unmatched. The germline CDR1 and CDR2 sequences are MDHEN and SYDVKM. The CDR3 DNA follows: TGTGCCAGCAGTTTAGTTAAGGGGGCAAGGCCCATTGAAGAGCAGTACTTC. Protein sequence: CASSLVKGARPIEEQYF.

This clone was picked up one time. V gene TRBV7-6 combines with J gene TRBJ2-1; D not resolved. The CDR3 consists of 14 residues. The V gene lost 1 base and the J gene lost 0 bases, with 4 bases spanning the gap. Germline CDR1 and CDR2: SGHVS and FNYEAQ. This CDR3 is CASSLGSSYNEQFF. CDR3 bases: TGTGCCAGCAGCTTAGGAAGCTCCTACAATGAGCAGTTCTTC.

The chain has TRBV28 and TRBJ1-2; 7 bases map to TRBD1. CDR3 length: 14 amino acids. Germline CDR1 and CDR2: MDHEN and SYDVKM. After removal of 5 bases from V and 7 bases from J, the junction contained 10 bases not matched to a gene. CDR3 nucleotide sequence: TGTGCCAGCAGTCCCAGGACAGGTACCCTTGGCTACACCTTC. Translated, it gives CASSPRTGTLGYTF.

Comment on this clone: Mismatch with germline at one junction end may stem from a read error. The rearrangement links TRBV7-7 to TRBJ2-7, with 7 bases lining up with TRBD1. The CDR3 is made up of 14 amino acids. CDR1 is SSHAT, CDR2 FNYEAQ, per germline (reference sequence). In DNA, the CDR3 is TGTGCTAGCAGCTTAGCCGCAGGGGGCTACGAGCAGTACTTC. Translated: CASSLAAGGYEQYF.

This rearrangement joins TRBV5-4 to TRBJ1-1; D not resolved. The CDR3 loop spans 13 amino acids. Germline V gives CDR1 SGHNT, CDR2 YYREEE (reference sequence). Trimming removed 4 bases from V and 0 bases from J, with 7 bases in between. The CDR3 loop reads CASSPDLNTEAFF. As DNA, the CDR3 is TGTGCCAGCAGCCCTGATCTGAACACTGAAGCTTTCTTT.

The rearrangement links TRBV28 to TRBJ2-2; no definite D call. The germline V gene has CDR1 MDHEN and CDR2 SYDVKM. V gave up 2 bases and J gave up 13 bases, with 8 bases separating them. The CDR3 consists of 11 residues. This CDR3 is CASSLGWGLFF. The CDR3 DNA sequence: TGTGCCAGCAGTTTAGGGTGGGGGCTGTTTTTT.

This chain joins TRBV5-6 and TRBJ1-6; maybe TRBD1 (5 bases). The germline CDR1 and CDR2 sequences are SGHDT and YYEEEE. Trimming shortened V by 3 bases and J by 1 base, and 8 bases separated the two germline ends. The CDR3 runs to 15 residues. In DNA, the CDR3 is TGTGCCAGCAGCTATCGACAGTCCTATAATTCACCCCTCCACTTT. Residues: CASSYRQSYNSPLHF.

The chain employs TRBV15 and TRBJ2-1; 8 nucleotides line up with TRBD2. Germline V gene data show CDR1 as LNHNV and CDR2 as YYDKDF (reference sequence). This CDR3 is built from 19 residues. V dropped 0 bases and J dropped 3; count of bases not matched to a gene: 13. CDR3 sequence: CATSREGSGTGGGYNEQFF. CDR3 sequence (DNA): TGTGCCACCAGCAGAGAAGGGAGCGGAACGGGAGGGGGCTACAATGAGCAGTTCTTC. The full variable domain, with the rest looked up from reference TRBV15 and TRBJ2-1, is DAMVIQNPRYQVTQFGKPVTLSCSQTLNHNVMYWYQQKSSQAPKLLFHYYDKDFNNEADTPDNFQSRRPNTSFCFLDIRSPGLGDTAMYLCATSREGSGTGGGYNEQFFGPGTRLTVL.

The V and J genes are TRBV5-1 and TRBJ2-2; 14 bases are shared with TRBD2. In germline, CDR1 is SGHRS, CDR2 YFSETQ. The CDR3 is made up of 22 amino acids. V gave up 2 bases and J gave up 6 bases; unmatched junction bases: 21. The CDR3 sequence: CASSFGAGTSGRRVMSAGELFF. The CDR3 DNA is TGCGCCAGCAGCTTTGGGGCTGGGACTAGCGGGAGAAGGGTGATGTCTGCCGGGGAGCTGTTTTTT.

The chain uses TRBV15 and TRBJ1-5; 7 bases match TRBD1. Germline loops: CDR1 LNHNV, CDR2 YYDKDF (reference sequence). This CDR3 region has 17 residues. Losses at the gene ends were 0 bases for V and 0 bases for J; bases not matched to a gene: 5. This chain's CDR3 is CATSRETGSDSNQPQHF. As DNA, the CDR3 is TGTGCCACCAGCAGAGAGACAGGGAGCGATAGCAATCAGCCCCAGCATTTT.

This chain uses TRBV7-2 with TRBJ2-7; the match to TRBD1 covers 8 bases. The CDR3 loop spans 13 amino acids. V gave up 10 bases and J gave up 3 bases; unmatched junction bases: 8. Germline CDR1 reads SGHTA; CDR2 reads FQGNSA. In DNA form, the CDR3 reads TGTGCCACTTCCAGGGGGCGCGTCTACGAGCAGTACTTC. It is translated as CATSRGRVYEQYF.

The chain has TRBV6-1 and TRBJ2-1; D possibly corresponds to TRBD1 (7 bases). The CDR3 is 15 amino acids. The V gene's germline CDR1 is MNHNS and CDR2 SASEGT. Trimming cost V 7 bases and J 6 bases, with 19 bases left between them. In DNA form, the CDR3 reads TGTGCCAGCACTCGAGGGGGCGCGGGAATCAATGAGCAGTTCTTC. Amino acids: CASTRGGAGINEQFF.

The chain is built from TRBV7-2 and TRBJ2-2; D is ambiguous. Deletions cut 2 bases from V and 0 bases from J, with 4 bases between. The germline CDR1 and CDR2 sequences are SGHTA and FQGNSA. This CDR3 contains 14 residues. The CDR3 reads CASSLIANTGELFF. DNA of the CDR3: TGTGCCAGCAGCTTAATCGCGAACACCGGGGAGCTGTTTTTT. The full variable domain, completed using reference TRBV7-2 and TRBJ2-2, is GAGVSQSPSNKVTEKGKDVELRCDPISGHTALYWYRQSLGQGLEFLIYFQGNSAPDKSGLPSDRFSAERTGGSVSTLTIQRTQQEDSAVYLCASSLIANTGELFFGEGSRLTVL.

This clone showed up just once. The chain employs TRBV18 and TRBJ2-1; 8 bases agree with TRBD2. Germline CDR1 reads KGHSH; CDR2 reads LQKENI. V trimming: 2 bases; J trimming: 2 bases; junction bases outside the gene matches: 5. The CDR3 runs 16 residues. CDR3 in DNA: TGTGCCAGCTCACCAAGCGGGAGTCTAACCTACAATGAGCAGTTCTTC. Its protein is CASSPSGSLTYNEQFF.

V usage is TRBV6-7 and J usage is TRBJ2-7; 11 bases fit TRBD1. TRBV6-7 is annotated as an ORF whose role is uncertain. The CDR3 runs 16 residues. V was clipped by 2 bases and J by 2 bases; unmatched bases: 5. The CDR3 reads CASSYRTGQGAYEQYF. The CDR3 DNA reads TGTGCCAGCAGTTACCGTACGGGACAGGGGGCCTACGAGCAGTACTTC.

This chain links TRBV19 with TRBJ2-3, with 10 bases lining up with TRBD1. The CDR3 spans 16 residues. The germline V gene has CDR1 LNHDA and CDR2 SQIVND (reference sequence). J lost 0 bases, V lost 5 bases, and 5 bases had no gene match. The CDR3 spells CASSPRQGASTDTQYF. As DNA, the CDR3 is TGTGCCAGTAGTCCACGACAGGGGGCCAGCACAGATACGCAGTATTTT. Full variable domain (outside the CDR3, taken from reference TRBV19 and TRBJ2-3): DGGITQSPKYLFRKEGQNVTLSCEQNLNHDAMYWYRQDPGQGLRLIYYSQIVNDFQKGDIAEGYSVSREKKESFPLTVTSAQKNPTAFYLCASSPRQGASTDTQYFGPGTRLTVL.

V gene TRBV5-1 combines with J gene TRBJ2-5; 7 nucleotides match TRBD2. Germline V gene sequence: CDR1 SGHRS, CDR2 YFSETQ. The V segment lost 3 bases and the J segment 4 bases; nucleotides outside the gene matches: 3. CDR3 size: 13 residues. The CDR3 DNA sequence: TGCGCCAGCAGCTCGGGACTAATAGAGACCCAGTACTTC. This codes for CASSSGLIETQYF.

The rearrangement uses TRBV30 and TRBJ1-4; D not resolved. Germline V CDR1 and CDR2: GTSNPN, SVGIG (reference sequence). Trimming pared 4 bases from V and 6 bases from J, leaving 3 bases between. This CDR3 contains 10 residues. In DNA, the CDR3 is TGTGCCTGGACAGATGAAAAACTGTTTTTT. It codes for CAWTDEKLFF.

The V call is TRBV28, the J call TRBJ1-2, with TRBD1 matching over 8 bases. Germline assignment: CDR1 MDHEN and CDR2 SYDVKM. Unmatched junction bases numbered 2, after V lost 2 bases and J lost 0 bases. CDR3 size: 15 residues. In DNA, the CDR3 is TGTGCCAGCAGTTTAGGGGACAGGACTAACTATGGCTACACCTTC. Its protein product is CASSLGDRTNYGYTF.

The genes are TRBV12-5 and TRBJ1-5; D call uncertain. Germline V gene sequence: CDR1 LGHNT, CDR2 FRNRAP. The length of the CDR3 is 15 residues. The V end lost 0 bases, the J end lost 0 bases, and 6 bases lay between the germline ends. The CDR3 bases are TGTGCTAGTGGTTTGGTCGCCCCTAGCAATCAGCCCCAGCATTTT. Encoded protein: CASGLVAPSNQPQHF.

This sequence joins TRBV27 and TRBJ2-1; D may correspond to TRBD1 or TRBD2 (5 bases each). V lost 3 bases and J lost 10, with 10 bases in between. The CDR3 has 12 amino acids. Germline V gene lookup returns CDR1 MNHEY and CDR2 SMNVEV (reference sequence). This CDR3 is CASSFPGREQFF. Written as DNA, the CDR3 is TGTGCCAGCAGTTTCCCGGGACGCGAGCAGTTCTTC.

The J gene is TRBJ1-5, the V gene TRBV28; 7 bases agree with TRBD1. There are 14 residues in the CDR3. With 3 bases clipped from V and 8 bases from J, the junction kept 7 bases outside the gene matches. Germline V gene data show CDR1 as MDHEN and CDR2 as SYDVKM. The CDR3 protein is CASSFQGVGEPQHF. DNA of the CDR3: TGTGCCAGCAGTTTTCAGGGGGTTGGGGAGCCCCAGCATTTT.

This clone has a handful of counts. This chain links TRBV25-1 with TRBJ2-1; TRBD1 aligns across 7 bases. CDR3 length: 15 amino acids. CDR1 is MGHDK, CDR2 SYGVNS, per germline. V was pared by 2 bases and J by 6 bases, with 7 bases of the junction left unmatched. The CDR3 region is CASSEEGAGSNEQFF. CDR3 in DNA: TGTGCCAGCAGTGAAGAGGGGGCAGGGAGCAATGAGCAGTTCTTC. The full variable domain, with the rest looked up from reference TRBV25-1 and TRBJ2-1, is EADIYQTPRYLVIGTGKKITLECSQTMGHDKMYWYQQDPGMELHLIHYSYGVNSTEKGDLSSESTVSRIRTEHFPLTLESARPSHTSQYLCASSEEGAGSNEQFFGPGTRLTVL.

This rearrangement joins TRBV29-1 to TRBJ2-5; the D gene is possibly TRBD2 (5 bases). CDR1 is SQVTM and CDR2 is ANQGSEA in the germline V gene. Trimming took 4 bases from V and 5 from J, leaving 8 bases between them. CDR3 length: 11 amino acids. The CDR3 bases are TGCAGCGTTGTAGCGTATGAGACCCAGTACTTC. Translating gives CSVVAYETQYF.

This chain joins TRBV19 and TRBJ1-5; 10 bases are shared with TRBD1. Germline V lookup: CDR1 LNHDA, CDR2 SQIVND (reference sequence). Trimming cost V 4 bases and J 7 bases; bases outside gene matches: 16. The CDR3 is made up of 18 amino acids. The CDR3 region has the DNA TGTGCCAGTAGTACCAATTTCCGACAGGGGGCTATTTGGCAGCCCCAGCATTTT. This sequence encodes CASSTNFRQGAIWQPQHF.

V usage is TRBV7-2 and J usage is TRBJ1-4; D not certain. Trimming stripped 3 bases from V and 7 bases from J, with 6 bases between. Looked up from germline, CDR1 is SGHTA and CDR2 is FQGNSA. This CDR3 is 12 amino acids long. The CDR3 region has the DNA TGTGCCAGCAGCTTGGAGGGTGAAAAACTGTTTTTT. Its translation is CASSLEGEKLFF.

The CDR3 here is CASSPPGNSGNTIYF. The DNA of the CDR3 is TGTGCCAGCAGTCCGCCGGGGAACTCTGGAAACACCATATATTTT. This rearrangement joins TRBV2 to TRBJ1-3; unclear D gene. This CDR3 contains 15 residues. V shed 5 bases and J shed 0 bases, with 11 bases lying between them. CDR1 SNHLY and CDR2 FYNNEI come from the germline V gene. The full variable domain, in which reference TRBV2 and TRBJ1-3 provide the parts outside the CDR3, is EPEVTQTPSHQVTQMGQEVILRCVPISNHLYFYWYRQILGQKVEFLVSFYNNEISEKSEIFDDQFSVERPDGSNFTLKIRSTKLEDSAMYFCASSPPGNSGNTIYFGEGSWLTVV.

The chain recombines TRBV2 with TRBJ1-2; D not certain. The CDR3 extends over 13 amino acids. Germline V gene data show CDR1 as SNHLY and CDR2 as FYNNEI. V was clipped by 3 bases and J by 7 bases, with 12 bases between them. CDR3 amino acids: CASSEAVVGGYTF. CDR3 nucleotides: TGTGCCAGCAGTGAGGCGGTTGTCGGTGGCTACACCTTC.

The V call is TRBV18, the J call TRBJ1-1, with 7 positions matching TRBD1. The CDR3 runs to 13 residues. The trim removed 0 bases at V and 6 bases at J, leaving 1 base unmatched. Germline lookup yields CDR1 KGHSH and CDR2 LQKENI. The CDR3 is CASSPPGGPEAFF. In DNA, the CDR3 is TGTGCCAGCTCACCACCAGGGGGCCCTGAAGCTTTCTTT.